This T cell receptor beta chain is drawn from a study of T cell changes during pregnancy in multiple sclerosis. The method was immunoSEQ multiplex PCR; TCRdb's version includes in-frame clones alone and lacks a portion of them. The repertoire holds approximately 30,000 clones, with approximately 88% as singletons. The germline CDR1 and CDR2 sequences are LGHNA and YSLEER. After removal of 1 base from V and 7 bases from J, the junction contained 7 bases not matched to a gene. The CDR3 is 16 residues long. This sequence was found in a female donor with multiple sclerosis, enrolled in a pregnancy study. The rearrangement joins TRBV4-3 to TRBJ1-6, with 7 bases lining up with TRBD1. Sequenced here: CD8+ T cells from peripheral blood mononuclear cells, sampled in the first trimester of pregnancy. The CDR3 DNA sequence: TGCGCCAGCAGCCAAGTGTCTGGCAGGGGGAATTCACCCCTCCACTTT. Residues: CASSQVSGRGNSPLHF.